The sequence of this TCR beta chain was determined in a study of CD8+ T cells in alopecia areata. Whole-study findings and limits: TCR sharing was clearer in mice than between patients, perhaps partly owing to patient HLA diversity. Clonality in lesional scalp, especially alopecia totalis/universalis, exceeded that of normal scalp.

Sorted out of PBMCs were CD4+ T cells and CD8+ T cells. V lost 4 bases to trimming and J lost 4 bases, with 14 bases between them. This CDR3 region has 14 residues. Looked up from germline, CDR1 is SGHKS and CDR2 is YYEKEE (reference sequence). The authors extracted RNA and reverse transcribed it into cDNA as the sequencing template. TCRdb's copy holds only in-frame clones and misses some; the assay was immunoSEQ multiplex PCR. The sample contains roughly 130,000 clones, 45% to 65% of which appear only once. Of note for this clone: Its target is not known.

The receptor's source is a human donor with alopecia areata. This chain connects TRBV5-5 to TRBJ1-1; a weak D match, TRBD1 (5 bases). The input for sequencing was CD4+ T cells sorted from blood, taken at week 0. The CDR3 nucleotides are TGTGCCAGCAGCCTAGATACAGGACGCACTGAAGCTTTCTTT. Encoded protein: CASSLDTGRTEAFF.